This entry lists 23 T cell receptor beta chains sequenced from one sample in a study of blood T cell repertoires in COVID-19. Clones were sequenced by immunoSEQ multiplex PCR, and TCRdb holds only the in-frame ones, with some missing. The sample holds roughly 150,000 clones, around 82% seen once. Material: peripheral blood. These receptor sequences come from an elderly woman with acute or convalescent COVID-19.

This chain joins TRBV6-1 and TRBJ2-5, with D unresolved. V gave up 2 bases and J gave up 2 bases, with 12 bases separating them. Per the germline V gene, CDR1 is MNHNS and CDR2 is SASEGT. This CDR3 comprises 15 residues. CDR3 sequence (DNA): TGTGCCAGCAGTGAAACCCGCGGAATACAAGAGACCCAGTACTTC. The encoded protein is CASSETRGIQETQYF.

The chain uses TRBV28 and TRBJ2-7; TRBD1 matches at 11 bases. The germline CDR1 and CDR2 sequences are MDHEN and SYDVKM. This CDR3 is built from 13 residues. With 6 bases clipped from V and 4 bases from J, the junction kept 2 bases outside the gene matches. CDR3: CASRDRGPYEQYF. CDR3 DNA sequence: TGTGCCAGCAGGGACAGGGGGCCATACGAGCAGTACTTC. Filled out from reference TRBV28 and TRBJ2-7, the complete variable domain reads DVKVTQSSRYLVKRTGEKVFLECVQDMDHENMFWYRQDPGLGLRLIYFSYDVKMKEKGDIPEGYSVSREKKERFSLILESASTNQTSMYLCASRDRGPYEQYFGPGTRLTVT.

The chain links TRBV10-2 to TRBJ2-7, with D possibly TRBD2 on 6 matching bases. Germline values: CDR1 WSHSY, CDR2 SAAADI. V was shortened by 10 bases and J by 0 bases, with 16 bases between the two germline ends. The CDR3 has 14 amino acids. CDR3: CATAGLINSYEQYF. CDR3 sequence (DNA): TGCGCCACTGCGGGGCTTATAAACTCCTACGAGCAGTACTTC.

This clone was observed a few times. This chain links TRBV5-4 with TRBJ2-7, with 15 bases lining up with TRBD2. This CDR3 is 16 amino acids long. V trimming: 4 bases; J trimming: 3 bases; junction bases outside the gene matches: 5. Germline CDR1 SGHNT, CDR2 YYREEE (reference sequence). Here the CDR3 reads CASSPGLAGGIYEQYF. The CDR3 nucleotides read TGTGCCAGCAGCCCGGGACTAGCGGGAGGTATCTACGAGCAGTACTTC. The whole variable domain, remainder taken from reference TRBV5-4 and TRBJ2-7, is ETGVTQSPTHLIKTRGQQVTLRCSSQSGHNTVSWYQQALGQGPQFIFQYYREEENGRGNFPPRFSGLQFPNYSSELNVNALELDDSALYLCASSPGLAGGIYEQYFGPGTRLTVT.

This sequence joins TRBV7-2 and TRBJ2-3, with 8 bases lining up with TRBD2. V was pared by 4 bases and J by 3 bases, with 3 bases of the junction left unmatched. CDR3 length: 14 amino acids. Per the germline V gene, CDR1 is SGHTA and CDR2 is FQGNSA. CDR3 region: CASSYSGETDTQYF. CDR3 nucleotides: TGTGCCAGCAGCTATAGCGGGGAAACAGATACGCAGTATTTT.

This clone was seen more than once but under ten times. V and J are TRBV19 and TRBJ2-7; 10 bases are shared with TRBD2. V lost 5 bases, J lost 4 bases, and 5 bases stayed unmatched. CDR3 length: 14 amino acids. CDR1 and CDR2 (germline): LNHDA, SQIVND (reference sequence). CDR3 DNA sequence: TGTGCCAGTAGTGCTAGCGGGGGTCTTTACGAGCAGTACTTC. Translation: CASSASGGLYEQYF.

This sequence joins TRBV4-3 and TRBJ2-3; weak D call: TRBD1 (5 bases). The CDR3 extends over 15 amino acids. V was clipped by 0 bases and J by 4 bases, with 11 bases between them. Germline V gene data show CDR1 as LGHNA and CDR2 as YSLEER. CDR3 DNA sequence: TGCGCCAGCAGCCAAGAATACAGGTCCCCAGATACGCAGTATTTT. This translates into CASSQEYRSPDTQYF.

This clone occurred a few times. The CDR3 reads CASSFTSGGTGELFF. Here the CDR3 DNA reads TGTGCCAGCAGCTTTACCTCAGGGGGCACCGGGGAGCTGTTTTTT. The V and J genes are TRBV7-2 and TRBJ2-2; 7 positions match TRBD1. Trimming removed 3 bases from V and 4 bases from J; junction bases left unmatched: 5. The length of the CDR3 is 15 residues. CDR1 and CDR2 from the germline V gene are SGHTA and FQGNSA.

The rearrangement joins TRBV7-8 to TRBJ1-4; D is perhaps TRBD1 (5 bases). This CDR3 is built from 14 residues. The V end lost 5 bases, the J end lost 5 bases, and 12 bases lay between the germline ends. CDR1 and CDR2 from the germline V gene are SGHVS and FQNEAQ. CDR3 region: CASSRLRTNEKLFF. The CDR3 region has the DNA TGTGCCAGCAGCCGTCTCCGGACAAATGAAAAACTGTTTTTT.

This chain connects TRBV7-2 to TRBJ2-2; 7 nucleotides align to TRBD1. The CDR3 is made up of 14 amino acids. The germline CDR1 and CDR2 sequences are SGHTA and FQGNSA. Trimming removed 7 bases from V and 3 bases from J; junction bases left unmatched: 5. In DNA, the CDR3 is TGTGCCAGCAACCGGGACAGATACACCGGGGAGCTGTTTTTT. Its translation is CASNRDRYTGELFF.

The chain is built from TRBV4-2 and TRBJ2-1, with a weak D call TRBD2 (5 bases). The V end was cut by 1 base, the J end by 9 bases, with 16 bases between. CDR3 size: 15 residues. The germline V gene encodes CDR1 LGHNA and CDR2 YNFKEQ. The CDR3 nucleotides are TGTGCCAGCAGCCAAGCTATTACTAGTCATCGTGAGCAGTTCTTC. Amino acid sequence: CASSQAITSHREQFF.

J is TRBJ2-3 and V is TRBV7-2, with D possibly being TRBD1 (7 bases). Germline CDR1 SGHTA, CDR2 FQGNSA. The CDR3 is 13 residues long. Trimming shortened V by 3 bases and J by 6 bases, and 10 bases separated the two germline ends. In DNA, the CDR3 is TGTGCCAGCAGCTTCAGGGGGGCGGATACGCAGTATTTT. As protein: CASSFRGADTQYF.

The rearrangement uses TRBV6-1 and TRBJ2-2, with TRBD2 identical over 13 bases. Unmatched junction bases numbered 3, after V lost 2 bases and J lost 6 bases. The CDR3 has 16 residues. CDR1 and CDR2 (germline): MNHNS, SASEGT. The CDR3 is CASSERGLAGPGELFF. In nucleotides, the CDR3 is TGTGCCAGCAGTGAACGGGGACTAGCGGGACCCGGGGAGCTGTTTTTT.

The chain carries TRBV6-1 and TRBJ2-1, with a tentative D call TRBD2 (5 bases). V was shortened by 2 bases and J by 12 bases, with 8 bases between the two germline ends. The CDR3 extends over 11 amino acids. Germline V gives CDR1 MNHNS, CDR2 SASEGT. The CDR3 coding sequence is TGTGCCAGCAGTGAAACAGCGGCGCAGTTCTTC. Translating it yields CASSETAAQFF.

This rearrangement joins TRBV7-3 to TRBJ2-1, with 8 bases aligning to TRBD2. V gave up 2 bases and J gave up 4 bases; unmatched junction bases: 4. The CDR3 has 15 residues. Per the germline V gene, CDR1 is SGHTA and CDR2 is FQGTGA. The CDR3 region is CASSLDSGGYNEQFF. The CDR3 bases are TGTGCCAGCAGCTTAGACTCGGGGGGGTACAATGAGCAGTTCTTC.

This sequence joins TRBV28 and TRBJ1-2; possible D gene TRBD1, 5 bases. V was trimmed by 4 bases and J by 4 bases, leaving 10 bases between them. The CDR3 totals 13 residues. Germline V gives CDR1 MDHEN, CDR2 SYDVKM. The CDR3 loop reads CASSWQGGYGYTF. CDR3 DNA sequence: TGTGCCAGCAGTTGGCAGGGAGGCTATGGCTACACCTTC.

This chain links TRBV5-1 with TRBJ2-7; 12 nucleotides line up with TRBD1. Germline CDR1 SGHRS, CDR2 YFSETQ. Trimming took 4 bases from V and 4 from J; bases not matched to a gene: 3. The CDR3 is made up of 14 amino acids. The CDR3 is CASSRDRGRYEQYF. The CDR3 bases are TGCGCCAGCAGCCGGGACAGGGGGCGGTACGAGCAGTACTTC.

This chain links TRBV3-1 (or the pseudogene TRBV3-2) with TRBJ2-1; 11 bases match TRBD2. The CDR3 is made up of 17 amino acids. Germline V lookup: CDR1 LGHDT, CDR2 YNNKEL (reference sequence). The J segment lost 7 bases and the V segment lost 1 base, leaving 9 bases of the junction unmatched. This chain's CDR3 is CASSQGVTSGRKNEQFF. The CDR3 nucleotides read TGTGCCAGCAGCCAAGGAGTCACTAGCGGGAGAAAGAATGAGCAGTTCTTC.

The genes are TRBV6-2 or TRBV6-3 and TRBJ1-1; D is undetermined. Germline V gene sequence: CDR1 MNHEY, CDR2 SVGEGT. Trimming removed 4 bases from V and 11 bases from J, with 23 bases in between. This CDR3 has 15 residues. Written as DNA, the CDR3 is TGTGCCAGCAGTTCTATAAACTCCTTAAGCGCGCCGGCTTTCTTT. This sequence encodes CASSSINSLSAPAFF.

The chain combines TRBV9 with TRBJ1-4; the match to TRBD1 covers 7 bases. The CDR3 is 13 residues long. J was trimmed by 6 bases and V by 5 bases; bases with no gene match: 4. Germline CDR1 is SGDLS and CDR2 is YYNGEE. In nucleotides, the CDR3 is TGTGCCAGCAGTCAGACAGGGCATGAAAAACTGTTTTTT. The encoded protein is CASSQTGHEKLFF.

The chain combines TRBV4-2 with TRBJ1-5, with a possible D match to TRBD1 (5 bases). CDR1 and CDR2 (germline): LGHNA, YNFKEQ. There are 15 residues in the CDR3. With 0 bases removed from V and 4 bases from J, the gap between germline ends came to 10 bases. Written as DNA, the CDR3 is TGTGCCAGCAGCCAAGATTCGGGGGGAAATCAGCCCCAGCATTTT. It specifies CASSQDSGGNQPQHF.

The rearrangement joins TRBV2 to TRBJ2-5; 11 positions match TRBD2. V lost 0 bases to trimming and J lost 7 bases; unmatched junction nucleotides: 4. The CDR3 runs to 15 residues. Germline assignment: CDR1 SNHLY and CDR2 FYNNEI. DNA of the CDR3: TGTGCCAGCAGTGAAGCCACTAGCGGGAGCGGGACCCAGTACTTC. This translates into CASSEATSGSGTQYF.

The gene calls are TRBV25-1 and TRBJ2-1; 11 bases line up with TRBD1. Trimming removed 3 bases from V and 3 bases from J; junction bases left unmatched: 4. This CDR3 is 16 amino acids long. Looked up from germline, CDR1 is MGHDK and CDR2 is SYGVNS. The DNA of the CDR3 is TGTGCCAGCAGTGACTACGGGACAGGGGGCTACAATGAGCAGTTCTTC. This translates into CASSDYGTGGYNEQFF.